The sequence of this T cell receptor (beta chain) was determined in a study of cytomegalovirus exposure and HLA in healthy donors. Study-level background: Falling in the Caucasian-associated ancestry cluster were 81% of around 370 genotyped donors.

This clone showed up just a few times. Its target is not known. This CDR3 is 15 amino acids long. The germline gives CDR1 GTSNPN, CDR2 SVGIG (reference sequence). Trimming took 0 bases from V and 1 from J, leaving 12 bases between them. PCR involved 60 Vbeta and 13 Jbeta primers. Clones were read by immunoSEQ multiplex PCR, and TCRdb kept only the in-frame ones, dropping some. Of 150,000 to 200,000 clones in the sample, over 70% were seen once. General study findings and limits: In a later analysis, V- and J-gene trimming of beta chains associated with a DCLRE1C missense variant, replicated independently. Many donors shared some public TCRs, even though most TCR sequences were rare.

The J gene is TRBJ1-1, the V gene TRBV30, with TRBD1 as a possible D gene (5 bases). This TCR came from a male donor in good health and CMV-seropositive. The sample was PBMCs. The chain's CDR3 is CAWSVGLPPNTEAFF. CDR3 DNA: TGTGCCTGGAGTGTGGGGCTGCCCCCGAACACTGAAGCTTTCTTT.